This is a list of T cell receptor beta chains from one sample in a study of post-analysis software for immune sequencing data. Using its own MiXCR run on the PCR reads, TCRdb lists one record per CDR3 protein. The table includes 650,000 to 850,000 distinct CDR3 sequences, 53% detected once. Input material: blood. These receptors all come from a girl aged 10-17 years with multiple sclerosis. CDR3s include the opening cysteine and the closing phenylalanine or tryptophan. A D gene is named only where the DNA matches it firmly. Size values are once, few and many counts, or a class for expanded clones, and some rows have none.

abundance	v_gene	j_gene	d_gene	CDR3aa	CDR3nt
NA	TRBV7-3	TRBJ1-2	NA	CASSSPDGLGYTF	TGTGCCAGCAGCTCACCGGACGGTCTGGGCTACACCTTC
NA	TRBV20-1	TRBJ2-5	NA	CSAGIPQETQYF	TGCAGTGCAGGGATCCCGCAAGAGACCCAGTACTTC
NA	TRBV4-1	TRBJ2-5	TRBD1	CASSQDSGQGLVMKTQYF	TGCGCCAGCAGCCAAGATTCCGGACAGGGGTTGGTTATGAAGACCCAGTACTTC
NA	TRBV6-2/TRBV6-3	TRBJ2-7	NA	CASSYSRMYEQYF	TGTGCCAGCAGTTACTCGAGGATGTACGAGCAGTACTTC
NA	TRBV7-9	TRBJ2-5	NA	CASSLVLPVQETQYF	TGTGCCAGCAGCTTAGTTTTACCCGTCCAAGAGACCCAGTACTTC
NA	TRBV5-6	TRBJ1-5	NA	CASSFAGTINQPQHF	TGTGCCAGCAGCTTTGCAGGAACCATAAATCAGCCCCAGCATTTT
few	TRBV20-1	TRBJ2-7	NA	CSARPQGSYEQYF	TGCAGTGCTAGGCCTCAGGGTAGCTACGAGCAGTACTTC
NA	TRBV20-1	TRBJ2-3	NA	CSAKADTQYF	TGCAGTGCTAAGGCAGATACGCAGTATTTT
few	TRBV7-2	TRBJ2-7	TRBD2	CASSEDLTSGTYEQYF	TGTGCCAGCAGCGAAGACCTGACTAGCGGCACCTACGAGCAGTACTTC
NA	TRBV20-1	TRBJ2-5	NA	CSARDDLYRETQYF	TGCAGTGCTAGAGACGACCTGTACCGGGAGACCCAGTACTTC
NA	TRBV15	TRBJ2-5	NA	CATSRDTQETQYF	TGTGCCACCAGCAGAGATACCCAAGAGACCCAGTACTTC
NA	TRBV5-1	TRBJ2-7	TRBD2	CASSSSREGDEQYF	TGCGCCAGCAGCTCTTCCCGGGAGGGGGACGAGCAGTACTTC
few	TRBV10-3	TRBJ1-2	NA	CAISGRDTAYGYTF	TGTGCCATCAGTGGTCGGGACACTGCGTATGGCTACACCTTC
few	TRBV20-1	TRBJ2-5	TRBD2	CSATGTSGNGETQYF	TGCAGTGCTACCGGGACTAGCGGGAATGGGGAGACCCAGTACTTC
NA	TRBV15	TRBJ2-6	NA	CATSRDKRSHSRANVLTF	TGTGCCACCAGCAGAGATAAGCGGAGCCACTCTAGGGCCAACGTCCTGACTTTC
NA	TRBV3-1	TRBJ2-3	TRBD2	CASSQPGLAAMGDTQYF	TGTGCCAGCAGCCAACCGGGACTAGCGGCCATGGGGGATACGCAGTATTTT
NA	TRBV6-5	TRBJ2-7	NA	CASSYSGTTAYEQYF	TGTGCCAGCAGTTACTCGGGGACAACTGCCTACGAGCAGTACTTC
few	TRBV29-1	TRBJ2-5	NA	CSVGTALETQYF	TGCAGCGTTGGGACAGCTTTGGAGACCCAGTACTTC
NA	TRBV10-3	TRBJ2-5	TRBD2	CAISESLAGTKETQYF	TGTGCCATCAGTGAGTCTCTAGCGGGGACAAAAGAGACCCAGTACTTC
few	TRBV6-4	TRBJ2-4	TRBD1	CARNPGQLAKNIQYF	TGTGCCAGAAACCCGGGACAGCTAGCCAAAAACATTCAGTACTTC
NA	TRBV5-1	TRBJ2-6	NA	CASSFRSPTGANVLTF	TGCGCCAGCAGCTTCCGCAGTCCAACTGGGGCCAACGTCCTGACTTTC
once	TRBV30	TRBJ2-1	NA	CAWSPDRPSEQFF	TGTGCCTGGAGTCCCGACCGGCCCTCTGAGCAGTTCTTC
NA	TRBV20-1	TRBJ1-5	TRBD1	CSARDRGLGNQPQHF	TGCAGTGCCCGGGACAGGGGGCTTGGGAATCAGCCCCAGCATTTT
NA	TRBV12-5	TRBJ2-7	NA	CASGKGRSYEQYF	TGTGCTAGTGGTAAGGGCCGCTCCTACGAGCAGTACTTC
NA	TRBV29-1	TRBJ2-2	TRBD1	CSGRTGSNTGELFF	TGCAGCGGAAGGACAGGGTCTAACACCGGGGAGCTGTTTTTT
NA	TRBV29-1	TRBJ2-7	NA	CSVGGPFYEQYF	TGCAGCGTGGGGGGGCCGTTCTACGAGCAGTACTTC
NA	TRBV20-1	TRBJ2-7	NA	CSARDGTPDSYEQYF	TGCAGTGCTAGAGACGGGACCCCGGACTCCTACGAGCAGTACTTC
few	TRBV7-9	TRBJ2-1	NA	CASSAGWADSYNEQFF	TGTGCCAGCAGCGCTGGATGGGCGGACTCCTACAATGAGCAGTTCTTC
few	TRBV20-1	TRBJ2-7	TRBD2	CSARSPGRGGYEQYF	TGCAGTGCTAGATCCCCAGGGAGGGGAGGCTACGAGCAGTACTTC
few	TRBV5-1	TRBJ2-4	TRBD2	CASSFQAGAGNIQYF	TGCGCCAGCAGCTTCCAAGCGGGAGCGGGAAACATTCAGTACTTC
few	TRBV29-1	TRBJ2-1	TRBD2	CSLRTSGEYNEQFF	TGCAGCTTGAGGACTAGCGGGGAGTACAATGAGCAGTTCTTC
few	TRBV5-1	TRBJ2-5	NA	CASSLGGGTQKTQYF	TGCGCCAGCAGCTTGGGAGGGGGGACCCAGAAGACCCAGTACTTC
NA	TRBV20-1	TRBJ2-7	NA	CSASVSRAGRKYEQYF	TGCAGTGCCAGCGTGTCTAGGGCTGGGCGTAAATACGAGCAGTACTTC